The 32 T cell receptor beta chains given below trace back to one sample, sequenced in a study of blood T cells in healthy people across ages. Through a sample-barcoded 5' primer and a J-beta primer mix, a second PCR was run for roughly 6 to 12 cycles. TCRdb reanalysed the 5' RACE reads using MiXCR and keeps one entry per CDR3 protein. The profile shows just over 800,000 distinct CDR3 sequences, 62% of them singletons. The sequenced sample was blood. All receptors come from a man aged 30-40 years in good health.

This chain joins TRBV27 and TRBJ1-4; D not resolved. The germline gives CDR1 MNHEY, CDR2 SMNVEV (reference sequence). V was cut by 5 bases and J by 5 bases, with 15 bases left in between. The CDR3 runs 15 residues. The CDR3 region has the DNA TGTGCCAGCAGTCCCAATGTCCGGCAGAATGAAAAACTGTTTTTT. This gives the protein CASSPNVRQNEKLFF.

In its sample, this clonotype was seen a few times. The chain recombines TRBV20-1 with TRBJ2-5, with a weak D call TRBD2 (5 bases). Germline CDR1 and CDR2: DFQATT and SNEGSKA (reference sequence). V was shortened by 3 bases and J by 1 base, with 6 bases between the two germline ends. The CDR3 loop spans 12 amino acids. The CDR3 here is CSASTSQETQYF. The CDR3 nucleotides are TGCAGTGCTAGTACTAGCCAAGAGACCCAGTACTTC.

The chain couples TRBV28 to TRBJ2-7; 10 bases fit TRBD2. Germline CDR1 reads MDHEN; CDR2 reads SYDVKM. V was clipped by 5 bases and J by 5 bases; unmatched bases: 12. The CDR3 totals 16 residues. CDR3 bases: TGTGCCAGCAGTGGAGCGAGCGGGGGGGCTCTACACGAGCAGTACTTC. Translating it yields CASSGASGGALHEQYF.

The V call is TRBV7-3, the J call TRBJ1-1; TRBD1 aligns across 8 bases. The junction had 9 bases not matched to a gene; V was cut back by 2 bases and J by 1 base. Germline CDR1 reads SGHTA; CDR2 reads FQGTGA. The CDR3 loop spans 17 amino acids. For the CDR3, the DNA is TGTGCCAGCAGCTTATGGGATGGGACAGGCCGGAACACTGAAGCTTTCTTT. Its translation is CASSLWDGTGRNTEAFF.

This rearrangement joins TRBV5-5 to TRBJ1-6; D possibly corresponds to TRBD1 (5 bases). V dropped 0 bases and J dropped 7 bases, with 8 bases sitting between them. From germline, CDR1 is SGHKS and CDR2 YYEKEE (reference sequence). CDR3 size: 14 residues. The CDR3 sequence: CASSLVGDNSPLHF. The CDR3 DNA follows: TGTGCCAGCAGCTTGGTAGGGGACAATTCACCCCTCCACTTT.

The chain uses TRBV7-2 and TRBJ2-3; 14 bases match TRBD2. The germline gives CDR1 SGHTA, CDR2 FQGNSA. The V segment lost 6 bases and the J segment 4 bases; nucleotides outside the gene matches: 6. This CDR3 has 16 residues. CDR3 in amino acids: CASRRTSGGSADTQYF. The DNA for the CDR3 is TGTGCCAGCAGGCGGACTAGCGGGGGGTCCGCAGATACGCAGTATTTT. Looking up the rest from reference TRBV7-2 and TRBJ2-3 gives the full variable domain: GAGVSQSPSNKVTEKGKDVELRCDPISGHTALYWYRQSLGQGLEFLIYFQGNSAPDKSGLPSDRFSAERTGGSVSTLTIQRTQQEDSAVYLCASRRTSGGSADTQYFGPGTRLTVL.

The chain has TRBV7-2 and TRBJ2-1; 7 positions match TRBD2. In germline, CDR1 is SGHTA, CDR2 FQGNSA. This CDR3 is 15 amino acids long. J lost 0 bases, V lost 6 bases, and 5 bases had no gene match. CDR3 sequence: CASSSGGPSYNEQFF. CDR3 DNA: TGTGCCAGCAGTTCGGGGGGACCCTCCTACAATGAGCAGTTCTTC.

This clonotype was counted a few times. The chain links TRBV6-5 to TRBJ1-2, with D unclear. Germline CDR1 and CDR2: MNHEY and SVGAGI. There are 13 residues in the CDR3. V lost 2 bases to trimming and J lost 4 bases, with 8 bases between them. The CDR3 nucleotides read TGTGCCAGCAGTTACACGCAGCGCTATGGCTACACCTTC. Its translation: CASSYTQRYGYTF.

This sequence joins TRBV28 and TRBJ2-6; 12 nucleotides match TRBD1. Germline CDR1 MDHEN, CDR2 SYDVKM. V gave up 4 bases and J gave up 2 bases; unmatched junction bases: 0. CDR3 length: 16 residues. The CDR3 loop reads CASSWDRGPGANVLTF. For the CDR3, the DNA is TGTGCCAGCAGTTGGGACAGGGGGCCTGGGGCCAACGTCCTGACTTTC.

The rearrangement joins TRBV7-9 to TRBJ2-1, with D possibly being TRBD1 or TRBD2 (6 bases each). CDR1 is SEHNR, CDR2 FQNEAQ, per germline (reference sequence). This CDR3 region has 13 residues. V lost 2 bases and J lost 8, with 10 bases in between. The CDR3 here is CASSLRGPDEQFF. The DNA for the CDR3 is TGTGCCAGCAGCTTACGGGGGCCGGATGAGCAGTTCTTC.

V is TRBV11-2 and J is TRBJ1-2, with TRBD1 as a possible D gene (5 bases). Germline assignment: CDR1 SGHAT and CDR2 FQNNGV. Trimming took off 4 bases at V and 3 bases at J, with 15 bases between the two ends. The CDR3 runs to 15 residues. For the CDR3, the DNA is TGTGCCAGCAGCTGGAGGCCCGACAGCCACTATGGCTACACCTTC. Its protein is CASSWRPDSHYGYTF. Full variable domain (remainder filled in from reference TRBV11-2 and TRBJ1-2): EAGVAQSPRYKIIEKRQSVAFWCNPISGHATLYWYQQILGQGPKLLIQFQNNGVVDDSQLPKDRFSAERLKGVDSTLKIQPAKLEDSAVYLCASSWRPDSHYGYTFGSGTRLTVV.

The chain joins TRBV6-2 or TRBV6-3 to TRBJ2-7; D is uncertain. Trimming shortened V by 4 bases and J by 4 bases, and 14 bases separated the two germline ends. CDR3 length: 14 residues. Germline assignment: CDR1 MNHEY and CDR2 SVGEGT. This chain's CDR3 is CASSFYRQNYEQYF. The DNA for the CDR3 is TGTGCCAGCAGTTTCTACCGACAAAATTACGAGCAGTACTTC.

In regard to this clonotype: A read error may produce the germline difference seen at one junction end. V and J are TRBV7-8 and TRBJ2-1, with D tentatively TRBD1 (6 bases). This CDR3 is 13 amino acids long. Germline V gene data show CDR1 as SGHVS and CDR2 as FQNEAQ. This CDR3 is CASSLSQQGEQDF. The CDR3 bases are TGTGCCAGCAGCTTGTCTCAACAGGGCGAGCAGGACTTC. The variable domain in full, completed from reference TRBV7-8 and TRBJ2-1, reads GAGVSQSPRYKVAKRGQDVALRCDPISGHVSLFWYQQALGQGPEFLTYFQNEAQLDKSGLPSDRFFAERPEGSVSTLKIQRTQQEDSAVYLCASSLSQQGEQDFGPGTRLTVL.

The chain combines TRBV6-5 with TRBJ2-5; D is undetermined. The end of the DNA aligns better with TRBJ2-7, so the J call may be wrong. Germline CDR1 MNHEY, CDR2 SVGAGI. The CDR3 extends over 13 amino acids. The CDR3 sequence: CASSSKGPYEQYF. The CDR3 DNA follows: TGTGCCAGCAGTTCAAAGGGCCCTTACGAGCAGTACTTC.

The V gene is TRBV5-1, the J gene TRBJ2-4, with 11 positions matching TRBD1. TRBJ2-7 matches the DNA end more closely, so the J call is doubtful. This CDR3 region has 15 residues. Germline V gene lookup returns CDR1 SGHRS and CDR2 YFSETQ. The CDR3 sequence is CASSQTGQGDYEQYF. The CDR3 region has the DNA TGCGCCAGCAGCCAAACGGGACAGGGGGACTACGAGCAGTACTTC.

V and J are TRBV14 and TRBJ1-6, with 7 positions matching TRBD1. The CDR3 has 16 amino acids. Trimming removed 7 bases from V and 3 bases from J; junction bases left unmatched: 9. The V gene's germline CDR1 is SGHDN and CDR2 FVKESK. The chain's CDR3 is CASNWVRDSYNSPLHF. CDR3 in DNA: TGTGCCAGCAATTGGGTCCGGGACAGCTATAATTCACCCCTCCACTTT.

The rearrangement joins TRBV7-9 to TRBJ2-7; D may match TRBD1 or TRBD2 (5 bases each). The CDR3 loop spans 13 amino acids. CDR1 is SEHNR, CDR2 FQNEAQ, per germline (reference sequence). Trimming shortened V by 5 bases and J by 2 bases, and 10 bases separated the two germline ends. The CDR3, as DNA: TGTGCCAGCAGCCTTAGGGACGCCTACGAGCAGTACTTC. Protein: CASSLRDAYEQYF.

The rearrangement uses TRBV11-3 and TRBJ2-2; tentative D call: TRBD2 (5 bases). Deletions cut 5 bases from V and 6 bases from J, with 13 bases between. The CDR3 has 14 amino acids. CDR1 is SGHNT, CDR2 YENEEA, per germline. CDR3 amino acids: CASSPRSGAGELFF. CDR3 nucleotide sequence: TGTGCCAGCAGCCCACGATCCGGGGCCGGGGAGCTGTTTTTT.

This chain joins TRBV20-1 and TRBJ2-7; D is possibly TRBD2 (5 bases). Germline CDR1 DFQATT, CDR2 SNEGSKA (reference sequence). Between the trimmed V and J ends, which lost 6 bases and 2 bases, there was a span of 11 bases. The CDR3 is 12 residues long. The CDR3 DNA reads TGCAGTGCCGAGGGAGCTACCTACGAGCAGTACTTC. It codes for CSAEGATYEQYF.

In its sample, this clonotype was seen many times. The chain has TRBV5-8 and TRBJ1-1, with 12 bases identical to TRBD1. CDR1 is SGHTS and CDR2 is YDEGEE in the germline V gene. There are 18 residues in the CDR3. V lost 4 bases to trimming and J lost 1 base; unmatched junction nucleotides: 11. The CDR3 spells CASSLSLGQGAGNTEAFF. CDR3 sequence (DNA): TGTGCCAGCAGCCTGAGCTTGGGACAGGGGGCCGGGAACACTGAAGCTTTCTTT.

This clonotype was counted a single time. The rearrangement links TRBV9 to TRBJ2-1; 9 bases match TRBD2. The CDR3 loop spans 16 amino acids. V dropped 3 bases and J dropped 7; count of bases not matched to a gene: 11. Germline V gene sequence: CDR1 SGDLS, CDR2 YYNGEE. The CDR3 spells CASSGDAGGLVNEQFF. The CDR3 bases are TGTGCCAGCAGCGGGGACGCGGGGGGGCTGGTAAATGAGCAGTTCTTC.

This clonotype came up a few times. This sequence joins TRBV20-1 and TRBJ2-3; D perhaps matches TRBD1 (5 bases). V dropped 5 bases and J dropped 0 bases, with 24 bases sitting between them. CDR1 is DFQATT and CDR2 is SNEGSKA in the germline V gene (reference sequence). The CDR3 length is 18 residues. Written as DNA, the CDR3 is TGCAGTGCTTCCTCCTGGGGCCCTGTTAGCACTAGCACAGATACGCAGTATTTT. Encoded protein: CSASSWGPVSTSTDTQYF.

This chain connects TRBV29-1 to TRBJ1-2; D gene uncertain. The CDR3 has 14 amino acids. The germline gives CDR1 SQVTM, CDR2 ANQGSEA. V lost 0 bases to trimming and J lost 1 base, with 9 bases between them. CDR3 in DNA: TGCAGCGTTGAAGACCGGGAGAGTAACTATGGCTACACCTTC. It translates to CSVEDRESNYGYTF.

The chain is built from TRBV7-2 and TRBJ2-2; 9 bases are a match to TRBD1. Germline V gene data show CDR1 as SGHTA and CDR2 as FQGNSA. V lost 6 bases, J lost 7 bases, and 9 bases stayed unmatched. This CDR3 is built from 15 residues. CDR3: CASRTRQGVGGELFF. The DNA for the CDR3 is TGTGCCAGCAGAACCAGACAGGGGGTCGGCGGGGAGCTGTTTTTT. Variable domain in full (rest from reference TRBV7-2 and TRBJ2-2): GAGVSQSPSNKVTEKGKDVELRCDPISGHTALYWYRQSLGQGLEFLIYFQGNSAPDKSGLPSDRFSAERTGGSVSTLTIQRTQQEDSAVYLCASRTRQGVGGELFFGEGSRLTVL.

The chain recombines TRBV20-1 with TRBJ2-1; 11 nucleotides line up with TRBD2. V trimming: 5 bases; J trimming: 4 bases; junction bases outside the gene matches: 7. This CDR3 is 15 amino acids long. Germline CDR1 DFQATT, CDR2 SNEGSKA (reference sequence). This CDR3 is CSALGGTSGYNEQFF. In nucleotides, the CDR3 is TGCAGTGCTCTCGGAGGGACTAGCGGTTACAATGAGCAGTTCTTC.

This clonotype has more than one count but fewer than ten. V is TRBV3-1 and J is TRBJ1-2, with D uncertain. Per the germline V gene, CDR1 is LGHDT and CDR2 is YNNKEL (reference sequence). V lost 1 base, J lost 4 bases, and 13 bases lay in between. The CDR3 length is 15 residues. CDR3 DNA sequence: TGTGCCAGCAGCCAAGGACACCCAAGTCGCTATGGCTACACCTTC. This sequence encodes CASSQGHPSRYGYTF.

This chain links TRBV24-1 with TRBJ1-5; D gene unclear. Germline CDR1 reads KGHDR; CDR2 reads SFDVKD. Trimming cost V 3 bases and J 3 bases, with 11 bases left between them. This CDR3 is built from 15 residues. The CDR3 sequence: CATSDSGRPNQPQHF. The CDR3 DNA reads TGTGCCACCAGTGATAGTGGACGGCCCAATCAGCCCCAGCATTTT.

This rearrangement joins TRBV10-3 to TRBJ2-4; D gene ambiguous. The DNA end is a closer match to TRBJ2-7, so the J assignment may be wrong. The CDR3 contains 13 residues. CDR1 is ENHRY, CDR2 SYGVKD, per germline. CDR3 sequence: CAINPGETYEQYF. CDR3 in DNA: TGTGCCATCAATCCAGGCGAAACCTACGAGCAGTACTTC.

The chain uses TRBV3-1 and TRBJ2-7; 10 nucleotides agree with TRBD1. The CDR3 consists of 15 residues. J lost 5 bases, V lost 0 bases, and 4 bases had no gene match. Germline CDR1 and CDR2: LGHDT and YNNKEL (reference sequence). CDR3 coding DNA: TGTGCCAGCAGCCAAGAGGGGGACAGGGGAGACGAGCAGTACTTC. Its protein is CASSQEGDRGDEQYF.

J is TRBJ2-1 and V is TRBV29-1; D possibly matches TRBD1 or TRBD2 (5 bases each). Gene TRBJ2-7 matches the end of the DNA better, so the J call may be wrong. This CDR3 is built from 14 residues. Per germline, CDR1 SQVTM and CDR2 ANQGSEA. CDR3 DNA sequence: TGCAGCGTTGAACTTCGGGGCCCCTACAATGAGCAGTACTTC. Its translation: CSVELRGPYNEQYF.

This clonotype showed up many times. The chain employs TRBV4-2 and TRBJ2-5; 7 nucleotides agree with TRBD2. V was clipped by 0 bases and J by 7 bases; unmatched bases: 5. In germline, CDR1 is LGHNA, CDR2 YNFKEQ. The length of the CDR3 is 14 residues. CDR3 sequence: CASSQETREGTQYF. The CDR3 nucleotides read TGTGCCAGCAGCCAAGAGACTAGGGAGGGGACCCAGTACTTC.

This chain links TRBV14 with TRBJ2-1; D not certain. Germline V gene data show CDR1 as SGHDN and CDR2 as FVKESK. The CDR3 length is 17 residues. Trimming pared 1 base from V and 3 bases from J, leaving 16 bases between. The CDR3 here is CASSQVSVGLYYNEQFF. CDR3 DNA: TGTGCCAGCAGCCAAGTCAGTGTAGGATTGTACTACAATGAGCAGTTCTTC.